Sequencing of this T cell receptor (beta chain) was carried out in a study of CD8+CD57+ T cells in acquired aplastic anemia. Background on the study: Average DNA yield from sorted CD4+ and CD8+ cells was about 3.2 ug.

Broader study findings: It was found that more than 25 CD8+ CDR3 sequences were shared between patients and controls. With respect to CD8+ Simpson's diversity, patients and controls did not differ significantly.

The sequenced patients had an expansion of CD8+CD57+ cells seen by flow cytometry. Patients had undergone no therapy by the time their blood was sampled. For this clonotype: The antigen is not known.

The germline V gene encodes CDR1 DFQATT and CDR2 SNEGSKA (reference sequence). This CDR3 comprises 14 residues. The V end was cut by 4 bases, the J end by 10 bases, with 17 bases between. For CDR3 and TCR beta VDJ profiling, genomic DNA was the template used. TCRdb re-derived calls from the reads in MiXCR, one entry per CDR3 protein. Here the sample spans roughly 170,000 distinct CDR3 sequences, around 50% being singletons. This receptor was identified in a human donor with aplastic anemia. The V gene is TRBV20-1, the J gene TRBJ1-6, with D possibly TRBD1 on 5 matching bases. The material sequenced was sorted CD4+, CD8+, or CD8+CD57+ T cells (not recorded which) from PBMCs. The CDR3 sequence: CSATRGDGSSPLHF. In DNA form, the CDR3 reads TGCAGTGCTACACGTGGGGACGGGTCCTCACCCCTCCACTTT.